The next 7 T cell receptor beta chains were all read from a single sample in a study of control samples from healthy donors and cancer patients (dated by TCRdb to between 2020 and 2021). Receptor libraries were prepared by the immunoSEQ multiplex PCR assay. TCRdb mirrors the immuneACCESS table, restricted to in-frame sequences. Some clones are absent from its copies; in checked studies, under half trace to an unresolved V gene, and the reason for the others is unknown. The sample table shows about 140,000 clones, and 80% to 90% are seen once. The ten largest clones take up around 10% of the sample. The sample taken for sequencing was blood. These receptors were taken from a woman aged 25 to 45 in good health.

This chain joins TRBV7-3 and TRBJ1-2; a possible D gene is TRBD1 (5 bases). Germline assignment: CDR1 SGHTA and CDR2 FQGTGA. The CDR3 has 13 residues. Trimming removed 0 bases from V and 7 bases from J, with 9 bases in between. CDR3 protein: CASSLTTVSGYTF. As DNA, the CDR3 is TGTGCCAGCAGCTTAACGACAGTTTCTGGCTACACCTTC.

V and J are TRBV7-8 and TRBJ2-2, with D uncertain. This CDR3 is 16 amino acids long. Trimming removed 5 bases at V and 4 bases at J, with 17 bases between. Germline-derived CDR1 and CDR2 are SGHVS and FQNEAQ. The DNA of the CDR3 is TGTGCCAGCAGCCCACTCGACTCCCCTCTCACCGGGGAGCTGTTTTTT. Amino acids: CASSPLDSPLTGELFF.

V usage is TRBV24-1 and J usage is TRBJ1-3; D ambiguous. The germline V gene has CDR1 KGHDR and CDR2 SFDVKD. This CDR3 contains 15 residues. Deletions cut 2 bases from V and 1 base from J, with 8 bases between. DNA of the CDR3: TGTGCCACCAGTGATTCCTCCACTTCTGGAAACACCATATATTTT. This translates into CATSDSSTSGNTIYF.

The chain joins TRBV3-1 (or the pseudogene TRBV3-2) to TRBJ1-1; D gene uncertain. Germline CDR1 is LGHDT and CDR2 is YNNKEL (reference sequence). The ends were cut back, 2 bases at V and 3 bases at J, with 10 bases in the middle. The CDR3 is 14 amino acids. The CDR3, as DNA: TGTGCCAGCAGCCAACCGGGGAGAGACACTGAAGCTTTCTTT. Translation: CASSQPGRDTEAFF.

The gene calls are TRBV30 and TRBJ1-3; D is unclear. The CDR3 runs 15 residues. The V gene lost 3 bases and the J gene lost 0 bases, with 12 bases spanning the gap. In germline, CDR1 is GTSNPN, CDR2 SVGIG (reference sequence). This chain's CDR3 is CAWRGGSLSGNTIYF. In nucleotides, the CDR3 is TGTGCCTGGAGGGGTGGCAGCCTCTCTGGAAACACCATATATTTT.

This clone was recorded once. Other DNA sequences in this sample translate to the same CDR3. The rearrangement uses TRBV19 and TRBJ1-1; D gene unclear. The CDR3 contains 13 residues. Germline V gene lookup returns CDR1 LNHDA and CDR2 SQIVND (reference sequence). Between the trimmed V and J ends, which lost 2 bases and 1 base, there was a span of 5 bases. The CDR3 sequence: CASSIRGNTEAFF. CDR3 nucleotides: TGTGCCAGTAGTATAAGAGGGAACACTGAAGCTTTCTTT.

V usage is TRBV4-1 and J usage is TRBJ2-7; D not certain. V dropped 3 bases and J dropped 0 bases, with 9 bases sitting between them. This CDR3 has 14 residues. Per germline, CDR1 MGHRA and CDR2 YSYEKL. The chain's CDR3 is CASSQAPSSYEQYF. The CDR3 DNA reads TGCGCCAGCAGCCAGGCCCCCTCCTCCTACGAGCAGTACTTC.